The T cell receptor (beta chain) under discussion was sequenced for a study of blood T cell repertoires in COVID-19. The overall study: T cells, B-cell-depleted T cells, or PBMCs supplied cDNA or gDNA.

Authors' methods: Amplification of reference gene primers was used by the study to estimate nucleated cell counts. Generated by immunoSEQ multiplex PCR, the TCRdb table keeps only in-frame clones and is missing some. V, J and clone size were drawn from that table, and D and trimming were deduced from the DNA. This table has around 160,000 clones, about 86% appearing once. The CDR3 is 17 residues long. Trimming took 0 bases from V and 1 from J; bases not matched to a gene: 7. Per germline, CDR1 MNHEY and CDR2 SVGEGT. The V call is TRBV6-2 or TRBV6-3, the J call TRBJ2-5; 8 bases align to TRBD2. Source material: peripheral blood. The receptor comes from a young man with acute or convalescent COVID-19. This CDR3 reads CASSYSQLADIQETQYF. The CDR3, as DNA: TGTGCCAGCAGTTACTCTCAACTAGCGGACATCCAAGAGACCCAGTACTTC.